The present T cell receptor (beta chain) was sequenced within a study of blood T cell repertoires in COVID-19. Repertoires were generated with immunoSEQ multiplex PCR, while TCRdb's copy carries only in-frame clones and drops some. The data show approximately 170,000 clones, roughly 87% seen once. The germline V and J ends were trimmed by 3 bases and 3 bases, with 12 bases remaining between them. CDR3 size: 14 residues. CDR1 is MDHEN, CDR2 SYDVKM, per germline. Sequenced material: peripheral blood. V gene TRBV28 combines with J gene TRBJ2-7; D perhaps matches TRBD1 (5 bases). The sequence was collected from a man aged 18 to 29 who had recovered from COVID-19. DNA of the CDR3: TGTGCCAGCAGTTTCGAGGACGGACACTACGAGCAGTACTTC. Protein product: CASSFEDGHYEQYF.